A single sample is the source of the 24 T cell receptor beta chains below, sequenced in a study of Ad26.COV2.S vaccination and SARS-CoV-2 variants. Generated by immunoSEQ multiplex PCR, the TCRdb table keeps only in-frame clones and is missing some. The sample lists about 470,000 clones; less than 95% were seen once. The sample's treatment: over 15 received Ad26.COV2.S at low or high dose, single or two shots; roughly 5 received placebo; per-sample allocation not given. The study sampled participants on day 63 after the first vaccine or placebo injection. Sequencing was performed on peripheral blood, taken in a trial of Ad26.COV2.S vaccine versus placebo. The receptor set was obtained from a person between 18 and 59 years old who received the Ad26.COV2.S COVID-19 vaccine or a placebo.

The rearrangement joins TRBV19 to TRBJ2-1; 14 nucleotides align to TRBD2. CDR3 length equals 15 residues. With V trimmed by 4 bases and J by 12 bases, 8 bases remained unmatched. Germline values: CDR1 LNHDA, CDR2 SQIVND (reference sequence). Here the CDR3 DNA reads TGTGCCAGTAGTAAAGGACTAGCGGGAGGTTGGGGGCAGTTCTTC. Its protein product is CASSKGLAGGWGQFF.

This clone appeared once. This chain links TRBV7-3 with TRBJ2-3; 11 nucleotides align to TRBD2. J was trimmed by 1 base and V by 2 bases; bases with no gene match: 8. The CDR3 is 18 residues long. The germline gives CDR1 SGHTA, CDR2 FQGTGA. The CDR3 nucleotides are TGTGCCAGCAGCTTAGGGACTAGCGGAGGCCGGGGCACAGATACGCAGTATTTT. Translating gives CASSLGTSGGRGTDTQYF.

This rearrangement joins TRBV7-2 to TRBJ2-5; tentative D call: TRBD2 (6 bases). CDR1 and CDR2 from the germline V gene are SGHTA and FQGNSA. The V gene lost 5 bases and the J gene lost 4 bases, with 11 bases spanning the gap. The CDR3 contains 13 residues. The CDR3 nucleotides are TGTGCCAGCAGCCCGGGACTCCCAGAGACCCAGTACTTC. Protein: CASSPGLPETQYF.

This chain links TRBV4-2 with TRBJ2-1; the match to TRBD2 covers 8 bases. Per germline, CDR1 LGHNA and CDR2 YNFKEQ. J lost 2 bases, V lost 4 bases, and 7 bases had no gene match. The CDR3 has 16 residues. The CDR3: CASSPEGTRTYNEQFF. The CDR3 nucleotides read TGTGCCAGCAGCCCCGAAGGGACTAGGACCTACAATGAGCAGTTCTTC.

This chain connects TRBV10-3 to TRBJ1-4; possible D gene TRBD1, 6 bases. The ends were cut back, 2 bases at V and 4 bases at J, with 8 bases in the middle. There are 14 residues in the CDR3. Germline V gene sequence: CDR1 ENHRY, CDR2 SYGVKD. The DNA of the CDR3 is TGTGCCATCAGTGAGGGACAGCTTAATGAAAAACTGTTTTTT. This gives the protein CAISEGQLNEKLFF.

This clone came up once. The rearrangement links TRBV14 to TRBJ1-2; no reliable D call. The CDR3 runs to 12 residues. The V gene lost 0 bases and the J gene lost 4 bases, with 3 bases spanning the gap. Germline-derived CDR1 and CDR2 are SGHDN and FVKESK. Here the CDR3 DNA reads TGTGCCAGCAGCCAAGATGGCTATGGCTACACCTTC. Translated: CASSQDGYGYTF.

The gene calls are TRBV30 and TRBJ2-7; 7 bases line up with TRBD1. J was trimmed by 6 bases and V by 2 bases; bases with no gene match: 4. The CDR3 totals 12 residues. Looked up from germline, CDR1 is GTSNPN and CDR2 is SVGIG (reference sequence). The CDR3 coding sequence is TGTGCCTGGAGTAAGGGGGCAGCCGAGCAGTACTTC. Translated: CAWSKGAAEQYF.

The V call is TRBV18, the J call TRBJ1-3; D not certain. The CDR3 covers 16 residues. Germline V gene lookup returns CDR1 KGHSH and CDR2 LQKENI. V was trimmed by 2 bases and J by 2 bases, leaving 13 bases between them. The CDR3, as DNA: TGTGCCAGCTCACCAATCTGGGAGAGGGCTGGAAACACCATATATTTT. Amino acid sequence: CASSPIWERAGNTIYF.

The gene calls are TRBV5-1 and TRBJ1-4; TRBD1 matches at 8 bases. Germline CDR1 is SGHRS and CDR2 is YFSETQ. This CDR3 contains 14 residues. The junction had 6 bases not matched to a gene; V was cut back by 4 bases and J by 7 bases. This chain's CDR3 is CASSPDRGSEKLFF. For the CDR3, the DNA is TGCGCCAGCAGCCCCGACAGGGGAAGTGAAAAACTGTTTTTT.

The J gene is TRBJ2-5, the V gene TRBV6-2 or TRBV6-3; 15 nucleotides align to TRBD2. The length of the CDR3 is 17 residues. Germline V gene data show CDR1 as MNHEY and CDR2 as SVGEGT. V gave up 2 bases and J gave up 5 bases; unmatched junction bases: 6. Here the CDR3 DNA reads TGTGCCAGCAGTTACCCGGGACTAGCGGGAGGAAGGGAGACCCAGTACTTC. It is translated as CASSYPGLAGGRETQYF.

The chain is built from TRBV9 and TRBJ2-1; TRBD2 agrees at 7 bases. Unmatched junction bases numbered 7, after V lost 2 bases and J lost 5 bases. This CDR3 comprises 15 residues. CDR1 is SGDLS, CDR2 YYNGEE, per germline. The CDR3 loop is CASSVASGFDNEQFF. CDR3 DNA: TGTGCCAGCAGCGTGGCTAGCGGATTCGACAATGAGCAGTTCTTC.

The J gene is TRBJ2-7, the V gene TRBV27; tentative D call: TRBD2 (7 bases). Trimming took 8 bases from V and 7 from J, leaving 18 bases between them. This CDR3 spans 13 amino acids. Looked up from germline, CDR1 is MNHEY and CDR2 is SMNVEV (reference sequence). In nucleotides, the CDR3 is TGTGCCAGCCAACGGGGGGTAGGGACAGAGCAGTACTTC. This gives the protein CASQRGVGTEQYF.

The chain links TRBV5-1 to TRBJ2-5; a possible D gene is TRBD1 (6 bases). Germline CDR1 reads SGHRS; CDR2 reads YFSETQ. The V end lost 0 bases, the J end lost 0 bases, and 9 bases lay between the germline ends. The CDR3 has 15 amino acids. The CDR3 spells CASSLAGQYQETQYF. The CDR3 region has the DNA TGCGCCAGCAGCTTGGCAGGACAGTACCAAGAGACCCAGTACTTC.

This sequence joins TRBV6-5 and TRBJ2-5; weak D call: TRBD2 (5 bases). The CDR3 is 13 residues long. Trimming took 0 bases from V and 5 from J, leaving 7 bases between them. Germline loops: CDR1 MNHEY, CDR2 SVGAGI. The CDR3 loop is CASSYSREETQYF. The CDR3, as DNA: TGTGCCAGCAGTTACTCGAGGGAGGAGACCCAGTACTTC.

CDR3 DNA sequence: TGTGCCAGCAGCTCGGCGGGCGGGAGAGGGGGCAATGAGCAGTTCTTC. Amino acid sequence: CASSSAGGRGGNEQFF. The chain is built from TRBV7-3 and TRBJ2-1; a possible D gene is TRBD2 (7 bases). The V gene lost 4 bases and the J gene lost 6 bases, with 19 bases spanning the gap. This CDR3 region has 16 residues. CDR1 is SGHTA, CDR2 FQGTGA, per germline.

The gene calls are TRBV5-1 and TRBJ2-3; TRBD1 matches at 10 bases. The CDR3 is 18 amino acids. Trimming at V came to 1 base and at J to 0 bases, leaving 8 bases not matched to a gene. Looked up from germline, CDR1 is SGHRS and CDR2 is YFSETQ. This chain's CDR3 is CASSLSGQGYSSTDTQYF. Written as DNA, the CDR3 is TGCGCCAGCAGCTTGTCGGGACAGGGGTACTCTAGCACAGATACGCAGTATTTT. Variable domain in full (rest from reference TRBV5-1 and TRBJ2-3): KAGVTQTPRYLIKTRGQQVTLSCSPISGHRSVSWYQQTPGQGLQFLFEYFSETQRNKGNFPGRFSGRQFSNSRSEMNVSTLELGDSALYLCASSLSGQGYSSTDTQYFGPGTRLTVL.

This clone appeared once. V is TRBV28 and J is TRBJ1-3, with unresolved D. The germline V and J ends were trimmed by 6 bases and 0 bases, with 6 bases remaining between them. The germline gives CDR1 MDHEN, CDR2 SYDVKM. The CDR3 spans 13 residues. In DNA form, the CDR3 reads TGTGCCAGCAGGGCAGCCTCTGGAAACACCATATATTTT. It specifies CASRAASGNTIYF.

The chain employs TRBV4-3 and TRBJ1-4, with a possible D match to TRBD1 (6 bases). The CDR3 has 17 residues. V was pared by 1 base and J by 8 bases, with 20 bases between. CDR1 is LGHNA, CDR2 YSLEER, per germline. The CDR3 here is CASSQGSTGTRAEKLFF. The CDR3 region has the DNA TGCGCCAGCAGCCAAGGGTCAACCGGGACAAGGGCCGAAAAACTGTTTTTT.

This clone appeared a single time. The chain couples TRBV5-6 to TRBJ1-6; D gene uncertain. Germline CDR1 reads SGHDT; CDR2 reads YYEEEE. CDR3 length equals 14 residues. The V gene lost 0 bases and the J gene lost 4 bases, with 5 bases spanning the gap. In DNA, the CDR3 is TGTGCCAGCAGCTTGGGGGGATATAATTCACCCCTCCACTTT. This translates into CASSLGGYNSPLHF.

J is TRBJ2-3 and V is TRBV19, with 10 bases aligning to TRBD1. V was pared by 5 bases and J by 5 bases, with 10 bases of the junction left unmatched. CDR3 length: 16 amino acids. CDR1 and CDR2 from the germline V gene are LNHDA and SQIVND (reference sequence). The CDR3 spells CASSPQRDRGRDTQYF. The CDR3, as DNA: TGTGCCAGTAGTCCCCAGAGGGACAGGGGAAGAGATACGCAGTATTTT. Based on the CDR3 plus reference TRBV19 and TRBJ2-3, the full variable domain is DGGITQSPKYLFRKEGQNVTLSCEQNLNHDAMYWYRQDPGQGLRLIYYSQIVNDFQKGDIAEGYSVSREKKESFPLTVTSAQKNPTAFYLCASSPQRDRGRDTQYFGPGTRLTVL.

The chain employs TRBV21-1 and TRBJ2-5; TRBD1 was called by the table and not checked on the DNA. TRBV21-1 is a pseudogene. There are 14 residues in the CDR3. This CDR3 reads CASSNRGVWETQYF. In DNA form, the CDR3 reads TGTGCCAGCAGCAACAGGGGGGTTTGGGAGACCCAGTACTTC.

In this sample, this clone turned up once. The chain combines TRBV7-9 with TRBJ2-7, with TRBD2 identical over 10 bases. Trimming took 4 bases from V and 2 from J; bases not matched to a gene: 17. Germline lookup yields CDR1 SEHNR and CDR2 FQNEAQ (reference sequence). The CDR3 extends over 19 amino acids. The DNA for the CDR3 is TGTGCCAGCAGCTCGGTTGGAGCGGGAGGGGGGAGAGGACCCTACGAGCAGTACTTC. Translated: CASSSVGAGGGRGPYEQYF. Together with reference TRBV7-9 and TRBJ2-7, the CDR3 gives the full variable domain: DTGVSQNPRHKITKRGQNVTFRCDPISEHNRLYWYRQTLGQGPEFLTYFQNEAQLEKSRLLSDRFSAERPKGSFSTLEIQRTEQGDSAMYLCASSSVGAGGGRGPYEQYFGPGTRLTVT.

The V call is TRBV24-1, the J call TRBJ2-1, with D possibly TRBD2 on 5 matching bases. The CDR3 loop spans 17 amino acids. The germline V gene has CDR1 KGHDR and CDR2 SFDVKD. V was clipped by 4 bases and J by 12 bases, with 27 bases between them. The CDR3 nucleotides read TGTGCCACCAGTGACCCATTCGACCCCGAATCACCCCGGGGGCAGTTCTTC. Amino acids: CATSDPFDPESPRGQFF.

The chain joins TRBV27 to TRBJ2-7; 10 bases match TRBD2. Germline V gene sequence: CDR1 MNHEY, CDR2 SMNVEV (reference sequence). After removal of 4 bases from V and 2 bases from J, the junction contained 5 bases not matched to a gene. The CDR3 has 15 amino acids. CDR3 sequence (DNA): TGTGCCAGCAGTTCTCAAGCGGGAGGGACCTACGAGCAGTACTTC. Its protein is CASSSQAGGTYEQYF.